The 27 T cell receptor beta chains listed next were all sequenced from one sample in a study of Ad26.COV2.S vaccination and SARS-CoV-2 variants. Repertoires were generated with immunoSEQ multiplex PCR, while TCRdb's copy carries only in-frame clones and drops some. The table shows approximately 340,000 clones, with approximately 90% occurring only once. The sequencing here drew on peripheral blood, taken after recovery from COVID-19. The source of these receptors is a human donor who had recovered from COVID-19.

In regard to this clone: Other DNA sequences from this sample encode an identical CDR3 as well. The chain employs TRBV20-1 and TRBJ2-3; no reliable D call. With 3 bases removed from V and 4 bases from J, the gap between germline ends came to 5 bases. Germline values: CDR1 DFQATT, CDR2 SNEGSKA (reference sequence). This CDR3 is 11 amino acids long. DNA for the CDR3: TGCAGTGCTAGCATATCAGATACGCAGTATTTT. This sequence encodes CSASISDTQYF.

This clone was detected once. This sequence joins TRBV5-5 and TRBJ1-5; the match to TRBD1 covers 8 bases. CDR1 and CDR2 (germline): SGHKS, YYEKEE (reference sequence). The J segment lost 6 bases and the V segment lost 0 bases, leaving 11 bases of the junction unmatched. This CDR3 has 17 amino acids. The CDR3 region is CASSLAPGQAPSQPQHF. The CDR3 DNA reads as TGTGCCAGCAGCTTGGCCCCGGGACAGGCCCCTTCTCAGCCCCAGCATTTT.

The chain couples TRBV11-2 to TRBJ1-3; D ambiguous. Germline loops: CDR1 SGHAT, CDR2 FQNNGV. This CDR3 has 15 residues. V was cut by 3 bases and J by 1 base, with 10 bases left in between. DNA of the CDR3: TGTGCCAGCAGCTTGTCAGCGGGTTCTGGAAACACCATATATTTT. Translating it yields CASSLSAGSGNTIYF.

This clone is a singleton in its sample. CDR3: CASSPRGAALSNYGYTF. For the CDR3, the DNA is TGCGCCAGCAGCCCAAGGGGGGCAGCACTTTCTAACTATGGCTACACCTTC. The chain has TRBV5-1 and TRBJ1-2; D may be TRBD1 (6 bases). Trimming took 4 bases from V and 0 from J, leaving 19 bases between them. The CDR3 runs to 17 residues. CDR1 is SGHRS and CDR2 is YFSETQ in the germline V gene.

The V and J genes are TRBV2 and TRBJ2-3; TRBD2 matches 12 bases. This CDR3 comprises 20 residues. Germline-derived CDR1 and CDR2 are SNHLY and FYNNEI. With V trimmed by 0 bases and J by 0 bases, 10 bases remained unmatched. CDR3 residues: CASSEARGLAGGTSTDTQYF. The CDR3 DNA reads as TGTGCCAGCAGTGAAGCGCGCGGGCTAGCGGGGGGGACTAGCACAGATACGCAGTATTTT.

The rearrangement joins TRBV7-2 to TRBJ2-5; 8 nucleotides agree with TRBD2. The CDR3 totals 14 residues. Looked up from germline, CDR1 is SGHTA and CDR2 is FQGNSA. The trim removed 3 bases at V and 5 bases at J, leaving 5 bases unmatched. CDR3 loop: CASSFRGGGETQYF. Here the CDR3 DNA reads TGTGCCAGCAGCTTTCGGGGGGGCGGGGAGACCCAGTACTTC.

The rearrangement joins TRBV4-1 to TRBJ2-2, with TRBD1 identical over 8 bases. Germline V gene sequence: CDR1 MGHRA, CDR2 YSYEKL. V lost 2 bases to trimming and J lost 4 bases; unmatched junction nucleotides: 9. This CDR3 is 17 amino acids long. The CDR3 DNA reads TGCGCCAGCAGCCAAACTTTCCTTGGACAGGGCACCGGGGAGCTGTTTTTT. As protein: CASSQTFLGQGTGELFF.

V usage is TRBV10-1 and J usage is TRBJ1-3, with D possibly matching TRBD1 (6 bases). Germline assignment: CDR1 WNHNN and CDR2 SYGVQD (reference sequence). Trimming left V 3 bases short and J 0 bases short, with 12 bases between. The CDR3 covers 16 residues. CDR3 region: CASSDRTASSGNTIYF. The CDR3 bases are TGCGCCAGCAGTGACCGGACAGCTAGCTCTGGAAACACCATATATTTT.

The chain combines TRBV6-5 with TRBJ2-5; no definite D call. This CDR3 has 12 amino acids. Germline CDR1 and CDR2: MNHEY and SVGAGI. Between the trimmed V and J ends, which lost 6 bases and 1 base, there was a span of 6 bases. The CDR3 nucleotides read TGTGCCAGCAGGGGTCCCCAAGAGACCCAGTACTTC. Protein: CASRGPQETQYF.

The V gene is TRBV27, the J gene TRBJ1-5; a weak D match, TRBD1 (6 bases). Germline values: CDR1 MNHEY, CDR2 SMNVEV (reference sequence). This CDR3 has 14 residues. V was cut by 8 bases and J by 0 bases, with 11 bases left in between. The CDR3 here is CASATGNSNQPQHF. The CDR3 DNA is TGTGCCAGCGCGACAGGTAATAGCAATCAGCCCCAGCATTTT.

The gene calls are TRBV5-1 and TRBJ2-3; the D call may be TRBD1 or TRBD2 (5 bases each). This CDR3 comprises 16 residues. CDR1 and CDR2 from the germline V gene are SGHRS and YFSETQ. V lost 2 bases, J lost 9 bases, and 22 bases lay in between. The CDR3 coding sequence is TGCGCCAGCAGCTTACCTCAGCTCGGGACCCTAAAAACGCAGTATTTT. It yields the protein CASSLPQLGTLKTQYF.

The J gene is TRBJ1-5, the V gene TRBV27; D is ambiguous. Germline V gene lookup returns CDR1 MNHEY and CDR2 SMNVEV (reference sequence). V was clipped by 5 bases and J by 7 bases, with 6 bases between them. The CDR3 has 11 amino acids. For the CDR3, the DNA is TGTGCCAGCAGTCCTCAGCAGCCCCAGCATTTT. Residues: CASSPQQPQHF.

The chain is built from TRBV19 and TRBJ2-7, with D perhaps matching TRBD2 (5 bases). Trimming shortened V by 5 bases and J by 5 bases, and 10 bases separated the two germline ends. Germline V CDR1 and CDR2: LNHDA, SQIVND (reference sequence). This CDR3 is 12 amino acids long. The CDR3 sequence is CASSEGFHEQYF. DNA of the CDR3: TGTGCCAGTAGTGAGGGTTTCCACGAGCAGTACTTC.

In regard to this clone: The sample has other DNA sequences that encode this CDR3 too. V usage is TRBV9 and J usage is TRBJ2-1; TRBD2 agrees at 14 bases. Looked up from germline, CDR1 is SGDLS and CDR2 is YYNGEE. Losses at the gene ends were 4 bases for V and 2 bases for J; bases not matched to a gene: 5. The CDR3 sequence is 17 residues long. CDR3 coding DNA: TGTGCCAGCAGCTTAGGACTAGCGGGGGGTCCCTACAATGAGCAGTTCTTC. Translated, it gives CASSLGLAGGPYNEQFF.

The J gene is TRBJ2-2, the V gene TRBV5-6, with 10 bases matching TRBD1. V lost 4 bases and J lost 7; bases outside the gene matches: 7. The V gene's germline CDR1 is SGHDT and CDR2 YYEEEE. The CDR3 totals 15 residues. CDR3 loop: CASSPGTGASGELFF. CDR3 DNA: TGTGCCAGCAGCCCTGGGACAGGGGCCAGCGGGGAGCTGTTTTTT.

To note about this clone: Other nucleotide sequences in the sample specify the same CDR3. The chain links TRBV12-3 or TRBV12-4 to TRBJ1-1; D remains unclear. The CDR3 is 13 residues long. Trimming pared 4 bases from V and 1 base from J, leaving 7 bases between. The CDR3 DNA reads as TGTGCCAGCAGTTCGCAGGAGAACACTGAAGCTTTCTTT. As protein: CASSSQENTEAFF.

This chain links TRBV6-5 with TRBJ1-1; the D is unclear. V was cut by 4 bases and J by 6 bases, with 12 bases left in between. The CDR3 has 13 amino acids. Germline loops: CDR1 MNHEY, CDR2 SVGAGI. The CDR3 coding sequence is TGTGCCAGCAGTTCTCCCGTTGGAGCTGAAGCTTTCTTT. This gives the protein CASSSPVGAEAFF.

The CDR3 protein is CASSLQGTEAFF. CDR3 bases: TGTGCCAGCAGCCTACAGGGTACTGAAGCTTTCTTT. This chain joins TRBV6-6 and TRBJ1-1; TRBD1 is a possible D gene (6 bases). The CDR3 is made up of 12 amino acids. The germline gives CDR1 MNHNY, CDR2 SVGAGI (reference sequence). V lost 6 bases and J 5 bases, leaving 10 bases between the germline ends.

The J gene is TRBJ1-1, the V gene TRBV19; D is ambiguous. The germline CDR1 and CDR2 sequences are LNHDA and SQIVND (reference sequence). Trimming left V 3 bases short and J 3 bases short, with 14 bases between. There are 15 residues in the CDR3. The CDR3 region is CASSIRLRADTEAFF. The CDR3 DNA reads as TGTGCCAGTAGTATTCGGCTAAGGGCGGACACTGAAGCTTTCTTT.

CDR3 DNA: TGTGCCAGCAGCTTAATTGGCAGGGGGGTACCTAACTATGGCTACACCTTC. This encodes CASSLIGRGVPNYGYTF. The chain uses TRBV7-9 and TRBJ1-2, with 7 bases that match TRBD1. This CDR3 spans 17 amino acids. Germline CDR1 is SEHNR and CDR2 is FQNEAQ (reference sequence). Trimming at V came to 2 bases and at J to 0 bases, leaving 9 bases not matched to a gene.

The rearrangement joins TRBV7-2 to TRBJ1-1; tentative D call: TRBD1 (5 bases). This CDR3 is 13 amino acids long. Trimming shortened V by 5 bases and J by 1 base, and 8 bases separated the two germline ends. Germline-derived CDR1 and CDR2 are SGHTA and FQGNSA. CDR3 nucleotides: TGTGCCAGCAGCCGGGACCAGAACACTGAAGCTTTCTTT. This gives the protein CASSRDQNTEAFF. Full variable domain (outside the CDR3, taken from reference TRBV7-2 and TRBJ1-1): GAGVSQSPSNKVTEKGKDVELRCDPISGHTALYWYRQSLGQGLEFLIYFQGNSAPDKSGLPSDRFSAERTGGSVSTLTIQRTQQEDSAVYLCASSRDQNTEAFFGQGTRLTVV.

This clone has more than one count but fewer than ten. CDR3 region: CSASPDSSNYGYTF. As DNA, the CDR3 is TGCAGTGCTAGTCCGGACAGTTCTAACTATGGCTACACCTTC. The chain employs TRBV20-1 and TRBJ1-2, with a tentative D call TRBD1 (6 bases). Trimming left V 3 bases short and J 0 bases short, with 11 bases between. Germline V gene lookup returns CDR1 DFQATT and CDR2 SNEGSKA (reference sequence). This CDR3 has 14 amino acids.

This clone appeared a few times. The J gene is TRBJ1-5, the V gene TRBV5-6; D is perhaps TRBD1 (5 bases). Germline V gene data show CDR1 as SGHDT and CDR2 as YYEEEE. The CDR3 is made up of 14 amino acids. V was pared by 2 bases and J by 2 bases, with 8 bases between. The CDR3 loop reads CASSLQAGNQPQHF. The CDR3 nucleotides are TGTGCCAGCAGCTTACAGGCTGGCAATCAGCCCCAGCATTTT.

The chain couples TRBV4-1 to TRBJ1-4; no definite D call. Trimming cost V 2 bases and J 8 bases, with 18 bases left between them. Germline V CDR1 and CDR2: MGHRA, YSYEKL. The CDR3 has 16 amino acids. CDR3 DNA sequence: TGCGCCAGCAGCCAACTCCCCAGCAGAATAGGGGAAAAACTGTTTTTT. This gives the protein CASSQLPSRIGEKLFF.

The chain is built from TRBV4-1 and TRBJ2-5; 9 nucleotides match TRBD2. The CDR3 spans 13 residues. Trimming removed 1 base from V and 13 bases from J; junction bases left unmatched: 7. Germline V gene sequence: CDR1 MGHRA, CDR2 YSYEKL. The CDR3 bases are TGCGCCAGCAGCCAAGGTTCTAGCGGGGTCCCGTACTTC. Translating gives CASSQGSSGVPYF.

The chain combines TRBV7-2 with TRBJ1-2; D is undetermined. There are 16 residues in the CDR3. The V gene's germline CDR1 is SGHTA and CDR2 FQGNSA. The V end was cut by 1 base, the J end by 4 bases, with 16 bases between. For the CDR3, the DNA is TGTGCCAGCAGCTTAGGTGTGGGGAAGAAGGGCTATGGCTACACCTTC. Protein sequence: CASSLGVGKKGYGYTF.

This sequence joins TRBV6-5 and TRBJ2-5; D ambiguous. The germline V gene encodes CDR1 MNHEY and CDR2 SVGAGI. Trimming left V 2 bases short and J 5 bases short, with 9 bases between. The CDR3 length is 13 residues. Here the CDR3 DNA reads TGTGCCAGCAGTTACACCCTAGGGGAGACCCAGTACTTC. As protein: CASSYTLGETQYF.